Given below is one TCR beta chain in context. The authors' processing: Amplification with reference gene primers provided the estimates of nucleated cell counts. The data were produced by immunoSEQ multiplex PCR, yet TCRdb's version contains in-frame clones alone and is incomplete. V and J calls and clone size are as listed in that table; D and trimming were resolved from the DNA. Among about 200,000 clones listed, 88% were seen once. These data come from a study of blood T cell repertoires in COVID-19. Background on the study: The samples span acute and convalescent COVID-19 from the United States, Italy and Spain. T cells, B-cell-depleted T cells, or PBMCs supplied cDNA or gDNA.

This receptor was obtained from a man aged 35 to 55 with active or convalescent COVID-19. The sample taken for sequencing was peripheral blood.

The CDR3 region is CTSSHDSTSGHTDTQYF. In DNA form, the CDR3 reads TGCACCAGCAGCCACGACTCGACTAGCGGACACACAGATACGCAGTATTTT. The rearrangement uses TRBV1 and TRBJ2-3; the D call TRBD2 from the table was never checked on the DNA. TRBV1 is an annotated pseudogene. The CDR3 has 17 amino acids.